The clone carrying this T cell receptor (beta chain) was found a few times. The sample is drawn from a study of T cell repertoires in cytomegalovirus infection. Whole-study context: In public TCR beta signatures, there were indications of both CMV infection and matching HLA type.

Germline V gives CDR1 KGHDR, CDR2 SFDVKD. The CDR3 has 11 residues. Trimming stripped 9 bases from V and 6 bases from J, with 7 bases between. TCRdb re-derived calls from the reads in MiXCR, one entry per CDR3 protein. The data show about 100,000 distinct CDR3 sequences, more than 20% seen once. The chain joins TRBV24-1 to TRBJ2-2, with D possibly being TRBD1 (6 bases). This TCR derives from a human donor in good health (CMV status not recorded). Some clones in this sample may be carry-over from other donors' samples. The sample consisted of CD8+ T cells from PBMCs. CDR3: CATEGAGELFF. CDR3 nucleotides: TGTGCCACCGAGGGGGCCGGGGAGCTGTTTTTT.